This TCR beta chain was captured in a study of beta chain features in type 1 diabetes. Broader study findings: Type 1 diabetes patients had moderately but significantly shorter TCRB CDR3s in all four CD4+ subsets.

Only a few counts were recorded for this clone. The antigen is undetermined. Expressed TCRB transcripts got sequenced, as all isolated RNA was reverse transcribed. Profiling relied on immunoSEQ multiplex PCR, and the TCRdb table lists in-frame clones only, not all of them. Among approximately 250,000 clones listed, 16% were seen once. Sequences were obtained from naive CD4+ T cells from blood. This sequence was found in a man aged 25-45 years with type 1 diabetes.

CDR3 amino acids: CASSPSPARGLNQPQHF. The CDR3 coding sequence is TGCGCCAGCAGCCCCTCGCCGGCCAGGGGGCTAAATCAGCCCCAGCATTTT. The chain joins TRBV4-1 to TRBJ1-5, with TRBD1 matching over 8 bases. The CDR3 loop spans 17 amino acids. V was clipped by 4 bases and J by 4 bases; unmatched bases: 12. The V gene's germline CDR1 is MGHRA and CDR2 YSYEKL.